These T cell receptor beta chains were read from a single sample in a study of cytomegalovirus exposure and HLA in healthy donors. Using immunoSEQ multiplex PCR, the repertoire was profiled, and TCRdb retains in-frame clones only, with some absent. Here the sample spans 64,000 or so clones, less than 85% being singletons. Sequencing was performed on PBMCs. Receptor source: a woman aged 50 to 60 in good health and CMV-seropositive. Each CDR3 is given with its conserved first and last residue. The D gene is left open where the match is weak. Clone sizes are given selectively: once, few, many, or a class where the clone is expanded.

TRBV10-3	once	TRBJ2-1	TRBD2	TGTGCCATCAGTGAGCTAGCCGCCGGGACTAGCGGGGGCAATGAGCAGTTCTTC	CAISELAAGTSGGNEQFF
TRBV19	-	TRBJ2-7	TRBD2	TGTGCCAGTAGTGTAGCGGGAGGTACCTACGAGCAGTACTTC	CASSVAGGTYEQYF
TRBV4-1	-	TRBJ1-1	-	TGCGCCAGCAGCGGCGGTGAAGCTTTCTTT	CASSGGEAFF
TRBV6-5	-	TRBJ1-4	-	TGTGCCAGCAGGCCCGACAGAGTCAAGGGTGAAAAACTGTTTTTT	CASRPDRVKGEKLFF
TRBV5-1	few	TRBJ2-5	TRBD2	TGCGCCAGCAGCTTGAGCGGGGGGGCTATAGAGACCCAGTACTTC	CASSLSGGAIETQYF
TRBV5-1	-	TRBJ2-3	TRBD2	TGCGCCAGCAGCTTTCAGCTAGCGGACACAGATACGCAGTATTTT	CASSFQLADTDTQYF
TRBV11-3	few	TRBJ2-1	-	TGTGCCAGCAGCTTTCGACAGAGTACCTACAATGAGCAGTTCTTC	CASSFRQSTYNEQFF
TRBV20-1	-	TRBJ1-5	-	TGCAGTGCTAGGGCCAGGCCCCAGCATTTT	CSARARPQHF
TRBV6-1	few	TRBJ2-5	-	TGTGCCAGCAGTCCTAACAGGCTCCAAGAGACCCAGTACTTC	CASSPNRLQETQYF
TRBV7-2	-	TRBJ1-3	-	TGTGCCAGCAGCTTAGCGGACAGCTCTGGAAACACCATATATTTT	CASSLADSSGNTIYF
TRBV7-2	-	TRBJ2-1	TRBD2	TGTGCCAGCAGCCTTTCCGGGACTAACATTGAGCAGTTCTTC	CASSLSGTNIEQFF
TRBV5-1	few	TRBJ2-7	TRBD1	TGCGCCAGCAGCTTAAGGACCGGGACAGGGGCCTACGAGCAGTACTTC	CASSLRTGTGAYEQYF
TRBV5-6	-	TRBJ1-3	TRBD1	TGTGCCAGCAGCGGGACAGTTTCCCACTCTGGAAACACCATATATTTT	CASSGTVSHSGNTIYF
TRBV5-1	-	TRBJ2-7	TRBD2	TGCGCCAGCAGCTTGCTAGCGGGAGCTTTGTACGAGCAGTACTTC	CASSLLAGALYEQYF
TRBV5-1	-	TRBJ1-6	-	TGCGCCAGCAGCTTGGACAGGGAAATATCACCCCTCCACTTT	CASSLDREISPLHF
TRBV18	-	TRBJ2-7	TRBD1	TGTGCCAGCTCAGGACAGGGGGTAGAAGAGCAGTACTTC	CASSGQGVEEQYF
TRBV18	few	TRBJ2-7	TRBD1	TGTGCCAGCTCGCGGTTCCCCCCCGGGACAGGGGACTCCTACGAGCAGTACTTC	CASSRFPPGTGDSYEQYF
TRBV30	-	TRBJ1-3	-	TGTGCGAGAAAGAACTCTGGAAACACCATATATTTT	CARKNSGNTIYF
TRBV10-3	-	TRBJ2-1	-	TGTGCCTCCAATGGTGGGGCTGGTGAGCAGTTCTTC	CASNGGAGEQFF
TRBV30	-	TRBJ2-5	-	TGTGCCTGGTCACAGGAGACCCAGTACTTC	CAWSQETQYF
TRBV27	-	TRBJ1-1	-	TGTGCCAGCAGTTTAAAAACAGGGAACACTGAAGCTTTCTTT	CASSLKTGNTEAFF
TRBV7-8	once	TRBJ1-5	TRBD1	TGTGCCAGCAGCCCCGGGACAGGGGGCAAGCGGCCCCAGCATTTT	CASSPGTGGKRPQHF